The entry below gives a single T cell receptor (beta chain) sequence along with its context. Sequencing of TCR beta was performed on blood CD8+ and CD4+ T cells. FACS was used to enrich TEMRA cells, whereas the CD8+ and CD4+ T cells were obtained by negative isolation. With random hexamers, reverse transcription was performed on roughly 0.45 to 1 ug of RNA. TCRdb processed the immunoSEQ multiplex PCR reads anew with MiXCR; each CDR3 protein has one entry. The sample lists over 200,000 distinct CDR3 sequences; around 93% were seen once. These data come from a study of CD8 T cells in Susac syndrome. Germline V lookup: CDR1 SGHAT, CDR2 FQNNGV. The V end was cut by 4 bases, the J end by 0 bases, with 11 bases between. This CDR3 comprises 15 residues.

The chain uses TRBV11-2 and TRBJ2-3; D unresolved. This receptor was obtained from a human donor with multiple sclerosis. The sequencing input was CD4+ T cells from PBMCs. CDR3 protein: CASSWASPSTDTQYF. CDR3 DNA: TGTGCCAGCAGCTGGGCCTCCCCGAGCACAGATACGCAGTATTTT.